These T cell receptor beta chains were read from a single sample in a study of blood T cell repertoires in COVID-19. Some clones are missing from TCRdb's copy, which holds only in-frame ones; the method was immunoSEQ multiplex PCR. Counted here are fewer than 350,000 clones, about 90% occurring once; the ten biggest clones make up just over 1%. The sample taken for sequencing was PBMCs or T cells enriched from blood (not recorded which). These receptors were taken from a young woman who had been exposed to COVID-19. The CDR3 runs from the conserved cysteine through the conserved F or W. Each record gives: J gene, clone size, V gene, D gene, CDR3 protein, CDR3 DNA. A D gene is named only where the DNA matches it firmly. Clone size, where shown, is once, few, many, or a class for clones that have expanded.

TRBJ2-1 NA TRBV15 TRBD2 CATRREGQSEQFF TGTGCCACCCGGCGGGAGGGCCAGAGTGAGCAGTTCTTC
TRBJ1-5 NA TRBV5-1 TRBD1 CASSLAGTDNQPQHF TGCGCCAGCAGCTTGGCAGGGACAGACAATCAGCCCCAGCATTTT
TRBJ1-3 NA TRBV18 NA CASSPAGGSSGNTIYF TGTGCCAGCTCACCGGCCGGCGGCAGCTCTGGAAACACCATATATTTT
TRBJ1-1 many TRBV13 NA CASSTVRGRARTEAFF TGTGCCAGCAGCACCGTCAGGGGCCGGGCGAGGACTGAAGCTTTCTTT
TRBJ1-2 few TRBV19 NA CASSLQVGRSQSTF TGTGCCAGTAGTCTCCAGGTGGGCCGAAGCCAAAGCACCTTC
TRBJ2-2 NA TRBV2 TRBD2 CAGYSGRRTGELFF TGTGCCGGGTATAGCGGGAGAAGGACCGGGGAGCTGTTTTTT
TRBJ2-7 few TRBV29-1 NA CSVESTDISYEQYF TGCAGCGTGGAGTCGACAGATATCTCCTACGAGCAGTACTTC
TRBJ2-3 NA TRBV19 TRBD1 CASSIVSAGTGVTDTQYF TGTGCCAGTAGTATAGTCAGCGCCGGGACAGGGGTCACAGATACGCAGTATTTT
TRBJ2-7 NA TRBV6-5 NA CASSYNRDSYEQYF TGTGCCAGCAGTTATAACCGGGACTCCTACGAGCAGTACTTC
TRBJ2-7 NA TRBV3-1/TRBV3-2 TRBD2 CASSQLAAGYEQYF TGTGCCAGCAGCCAACTAGCGGCCGGCTACGAGCAGTACTTC
TRBJ2-5 NA TRBV27 TRBD2 CASSFRLAEETQYF TGTGCCAGCAGTTTCCGACTAGCGGAAGAGACCCAGTACTTC
TRBJ2-7 NA TRBV6-4 TRBD2 CASSDPSGTKTYEQYF TGTGCCAGCAGTGACCCTAGCGGGACAAAGACCTACGAGCAGTACTTC
TRBJ2-1 NA TRBV2 NA CASSPLLPTYNEQFF TGTGCCAGCAGTCCACTTCTCCCCACCTACAATGAGCAGTTCTTC
TRBJ2-7 NA TRBV4-1 TRBD1 CASSQERNRGYEQYF TGCGCCAGCAGCCAAGAAAGGAACAGGGGCTACGAGCAGTACTTC
TRBJ2-2 NA TRBV29-1 TRBD1 CSVEDLTGAGGELFF TGCAGCGTTGAAGATCTGACAGGGGCGGGCGGGGAGCTGTTTTTT
TRBJ2-5 NA TRBV15 NA CATSRREETQYF TGTGCCACCAGCAGGCGGGAAGAGACCCAGTACTTC
TRBJ2-1 NA TRBV11-2 TRBD2 CASSTRLAGAPSTEQFF TGTGCCAGCAGCACAAGACTAGCGGGAGCGCCATCCACCGAGCAGTTCTTC
TRBJ2-7 NA TRBV3-1/TRBV3-2 TRBD2 CASSRGQLGLASEQYF TGTGCCAGCAGCCGAGGACAGTTGGGACTAGCCAGCGAGCAGTACTTC
TRBJ2-1 NA TRBV7-7 NA CASSLIWARDRYNEQFF TGTGCTAGCAGCTTAATTTGGGCGCGGGACCGGTACAATGAGCAGTTCTTC
TRBJ1-4 NA TRBV4-2 TRBD1 CASSQEYRGLVEKLFF TGTGCCAGCAGCCAGGAGTACAGGGGCTTAGTGGAAAAACTGTTTTTT
TRBJ1-1 NA TRBV7-9 NA CASSLAGTATEAFF TGTGCCAGCAGCCTCGCTGGTACAGCTACTGAAGCTTTCTTT
TRBJ1-2 NA TRBV19 TRBD1 CASSIPRDRTNYGYTF TGTGCCAGTAGTATTCCCAGGGACAGAACTAACTATGGCTACACCTTC
TRBJ2-1 NA TRBV6-4 TRBD2 CASSDTSGISSYNEQFF TGTGCCAGCAGTGACACTAGCGGCATAAGCTCCTACAATGAGCAGTTCTTC
TRBJ2-1 NA TRBV6-6 NA CASRTSPGLNNNEQFF TGTGCCAGCAGAACCAGTCCGGGACTTAATAACAATGAGCAGTTCTTC
TRBJ1-4 NA TRBV6-5 TRBD1 CASSTLGTGGEKLFF TGTGCCAGCAGTACCCTAGGGACAGGGGGTGAAAAACTGTTTTTT
TRBJ2-7 NA TRBV2 TRBD1 CAIVRDSNSYEQYF TGTGCCATAGTACGGGACAGCAACTCCTACGAGCAGTACTTC
TRBJ1-3 NA TRBV28 TRBD1 CASSSNRGLGNTIYF TGTGCCAGCAGTTCGAACAGGGGTCTGGGAAACACCATATATTTT
TRBJ2-3 once TRBV4-1 NA CASSQVKVWALKQPDTQYF TGCGCCAGCAGCCAAGTGAAAGTCTGGGCGCTCAAGCAACCAGATACGCAGTATTTT
TRBJ2-5 NA TRBV28 TRBD1 CASSSPGQETEETQYF TGTGCCAGCAGTTCTCCGGGACAGGAGACCGAAGAGACCCAGTACTTC
TRBJ2-7 NA TRBV11-2 NA CASSLEDRTYEQYF TGTGCCAGCAGCTTAGAAGACAGAACCTACGAGCAGTACTTC
TRBJ2-7 NA TRBV20-1 NA CSANLRYEQYF TGCAGTGCCAACCTTAGATACGAGCAGTACTTC
TRBJ1-1 few TRBV24-1 NA CATSDNSAGTEAFF TGTGCCACCAGTGATAACAGTGCTGGGACTGAAGCTTTCTTT
TRBJ1-4 NA TRBV27 NA CASSLFSQGEKLFF TGTGCCAGCAGTTTATTCTCCCAGGGTGAAAAACTGTTTTTT
TRBJ2-1 NA TRBV28 TRBD2 CASSPPREGWYEQFF TGTGCCAGCAGTCCCCCTCGGGAGGGCTGGTATGAGCAGTTCTTC
TRBJ2-2 once TRBV7-9 TRBD1 CASSGGQGANTGELFF TGTGCCAGCAGCGGTGGACAGGGGGCGAACACCGGGGAGCTGTTTTTT
TRBJ1-4 NA TRBV4-2 TRBD1 CASSLGGQGDEKLFF TGTGCCAGCAGCCTTGGAGGACAGGGCGATGAAAAACTGTTTTTT